Presented here are 20 T cell receptor beta chains from one specimen sequenced in a study of siplizumab effects on memory and regulatory T cells. The repertoire was sequenced with immunoSEQ multiplex PCR; TCRdb's copy has only in-frame clones and lacks some. This sample has over 65,000 clones, with 85% to 95% found just once. The sequenced material came from CD8+ T cells sorted from blood. These receptor sequences come from a human donor in good health.

The chain employs TRBV30 and TRBJ2-3; D is possibly TRBD2 (6 bases). From germline, CDR1 is GTSNPN and CDR2 SVGIG (reference sequence). Trimming cost V 0 bases and J 6 bases, with 16 bases left between them. The CDR3 sequence is 15 residues long. DNA of the CDR3: TGTGCCTGGAGTGTACTGGGACTCGGTAGTGATACGCAGTATTTT. Amino acid sequence: CAWSVLGLGSDTQYF. Using reference TRBV30 and TRBJ2-3 for the parts outside the CDR3, the full variable domain is SQTIHQWPATLVQPVGSPLSLECTVEGTSNPNLYWYRQAAGRGLQLLFYSVGIGQISSEVPQNLSASRPQDRQFILSSKKLLLSDSGFYLCAWSVLGLGSDTQYFGPGTRLTVL.

The genes are TRBV27 and TRBJ1-5; a possible D gene is TRBD1 (6 bases). The germline gives CDR1 MNHEY, CDR2 SMNVEV (reference sequence). Trimming shortened V by 3 bases and J by 2 bases, and 8 bases separated the two germline ends. The CDR3 consists of 14 residues. The CDR3 sequence: CASSFRGGNQPQHF. CDR3 nucleotide sequence: TGTGCCAGCAGTTTCAGGGGAGGCAATCAGCCCCAGCATTTT.

This chain links TRBV12-5 with TRBJ2-5, with 8 bases identical to TRBD2. CDR3 length: 15 amino acids. The ends lost 2 bases at V and 5 bases at J; junction bases unmatched: 7. Germline V gene lookup returns CDR1 LGHNT and CDR2 FRNRAP. DNA of the CDR3: TGTGCTAGTGGTTTGAACAGAGCGGGAGATGAGACCCAGTACTTC. Residues: CASGLNRAGDETQYF. The whole variable domain, filled in from reference TRBV12-5 and TRBJ2-5, reads DARVTQTPRHKVTEMGQEVTMRCQPILGHNTVFWYRQTMMQGLELLAYFRNRAPLDDSGMPKDRFSAEMPDATLATLKIQPSEPRDSAVYFCASGLNRAGDETQYFGPGTRLLVL.

This sequence joins TRBV29-1 and TRBJ2-1; D remains ambiguous. The CDR3 length is 15 residues. In germline, CDR1 is SQVTM, CDR2 ANQGSEA. V was shortened by 5 bases and J by 0 bases, with 14 bases between the two germline ends. CDR3 in amino acids: CSVNQDGNSYNEQFF. As DNA, the CDR3 is TGCAGCGTTAATCAGGACGGAAACTCCTACAATGAGCAGTTCTTC.

This chain links TRBV27 with TRBJ2-7; TRBD1 matches at 9 bases. The CDR3 contains 15 residues. J was trimmed by 3 bases and V by 7 bases; bases with no gene match: 10. In germline, CDR1 is MNHEY, CDR2 SMNVEV (reference sequence). For the CDR3, the DNA is TGTGCCAGCAAGCAGCGCGCGACAGGGGGCTACGAGCAGTACTTC. This codes for CASKQRATGGYEQYF.

This chain connects TRBV5-6 to TRBJ1-1; D not certain. Germline values: CDR1 SGHDT, CDR2 YYEEEE. The CDR3 runs 12 residues. The V end lost 3 bases, the J end lost 6 bases, and 9 bases lay between the germline ends. The chain's CDR3 is CASSWGTSEAFF. CDR3 in DNA: TGTGCCAGCAGCTGGGGTACCTCTGAAGCTTTCTTT.

V and J are TRBV5-6 and TRBJ2-3; 8 nucleotides align to TRBD1. The CDR3 totals 14 residues. Per the germline V gene, CDR1 is SGHDT and CDR2 is YYEEEE. The trim removed 4 bases at V and 6 bases at J, leaving 7 bases unmatched. CDR3 amino acids: CASSPGQGKDTQYF. CDR3 nucleotide sequence: TGTGCCAGCAGCCCAGGACAGGGAAAGGATACGCAGTATTTT.

The chain carries TRBV7-9 and TRBJ2-7; TRBD1 matches 7 bases. The ends lost 5 bases at V and 7 bases at J; junction bases unmatched: 17. The CDR3 sequence is 16 residues long. CDR1 and CDR2 from the germline V gene are SEHNR and FQNEAQ (reference sequence). CDR3 sequence reads: CASSPSRDRDLREQYF. DNA for the CDR3: TGTGCCAGCAGCCCCAGCCGGGACAGAGATTTACGGGAGCAGTACTTC.

This clone was counted once. The CDR3 bases are TGTGCCAGCAACAAGGGCCGGGGACAGGGAACCTACGAGCAGTACTTC. It encodes CASNKGRGQGTYEQYF. The chain uses TRBV2 and TRBJ2-7; 9 bases line up with TRBD1. The trim removed 7 bases at V and 2 bases at J, leaving 12 bases unmatched. Per germline, CDR1 SNHLY and CDR2 FYNNEI. This CDR3 contains 16 residues.

This chain links TRBV10-2 with TRBJ2-1, with D unresolved. Germline V CDR1 and CDR2: WSHSY, SAAADI. The CDR3 is 11 amino acids. V lost 7 bases, J lost 7 bases, and 8 bases lay in between. CDR3 sequence reads: CASTFGNEQFF. The CDR3 nucleotides are TGCGCCAGCACCTTCGGAAATGAGCAGTTCTTC.

The chain carries TRBV29-1 and TRBJ2-7; 10 bases map to TRBD1. The CDR3 runs to 12 residues. CDR1 is SQVTM and CDR2 is ANQGSEA in the germline V gene. Trimming cost V 7 bases and J 3 bases; bases outside gene matches: 3. CDR3 sequence: CSGRTGGYEQYF. DNA for the CDR3: TGCAGCGGGCGGACAGGGGGCTACGAGCAGTACTTC.

This chain connects TRBV7-8 to TRBJ2-1; 9 bases map to TRBD2. The CDR3 contains 16 residues. The V gene's germline CDR1 is SGHVS and CDR2 FQNEAQ. The V gene end was trimmed by 7 bases and the J gene end by 7 bases; junction bases not matched to a gene: 14. CDR3 amino acids: CASIGGTSGPWNEQFF. The CDR3 DNA follows: TGTGCCAGCATAGGGGGTACTAGCGGGCCCTGGAATGAGCAGTTCTTC.

The chain joins TRBV7-8 to TRBJ2-7; 9 nucleotides line up with TRBD1. The germline CDR1 and CDR2 sequences are SGHVS and FQNEAQ. With 4 bases clipped from V and 2 bases from J, the junction kept 9 bases outside the gene matches. This CDR3 spans 16 amino acids. The CDR3 spells CASSSPEGTGPYEQYF. In DNA, the CDR3 is TGTGCCAGCAGCTCTCCAGAGGGGACAGGGCCCTACGAGCAGTACTTC.

The rearrangement links TRBV9 to TRBJ2-2; D call uncertain. This CDR3 is built from 15 residues. V was trimmed by 3 bases and J by 0 bases, leaving 9 bases between them. Germline V gives CDR1 SGDLS, CDR2 YYNGEE. CDR3 bases: TGTGCCAGCAGCGGAGACGAGCCGAACACCGGGGAGCTGTTTTTT. Amino acid sequence: CASSGDEPNTGELFF.

Comment on this clone: At one end the junction does not follow the germline gene, possibly because of a read error. The chain is built from TRBV7-7 and TRBJ2-7, with D maybe TRBD2 (5 bases). Germline CDR1 reads SSHAT; CDR2 reads FNYEAQ (reference sequence). The CDR3 contains 12 residues. CDR3 sequence (DNA): TGTGCTAGCAGCCACAGCGGCGGGGAGCAGTACTTC. It encodes CASSHSGGEQYF. Combining the CDR3 with reference TRBV7-7 and TRBJ2-7 gives the whole variable domain GAGVSQSPRYKVTKRGQDVTLRCDPISSHATLYWYQQALGQGPEFLTYFNYEAQPDKSGLPSDRFSAERPEGSISTLTIQRTEQRDSAMYRCASSHSGGEQYFGPGTRLTVT.

The chain links TRBV7-9 to TRBJ1-3, with D possibly TRBD1 on 5 matching bases. Trimming left V 6 bases short and J 0 bases short, with 15 bases between. Germline V gives CDR1 SEHNR, CDR2 FQNEAQ (reference sequence). The CDR3 loop spans 16 amino acids. The CDR3 region has the DNA TGTGCCAGCAGGGGACCGGGACCGATCTCTGGAAACACCATATATTTT. Protein product: CASRGPGPISGNTIYF.

The chain is built from TRBV7-8 and TRBJ1-5, with D uncertain. Germline CDR1 reads SGHVS; CDR2 reads FQNEAQ. With 0 bases removed from V and 0 bases from J, the gap between germline ends came to 12 bases. This CDR3 region has 17 residues. For the CDR3, the DNA is TGTGCCAGCAGCTTAGCGAGGAGGACTCATAGCAATCAGCCCCAGCATTTT. Amino acid sequence: CASSLARRTHSNQPQHF.

This clone appeared once. V is TRBV11-3 and J is TRBJ2-1; D gene uncertain. V lost 5 bases to trimming and J lost 7 bases, with 12 bases between them. CDR3 size: 13 residues. Germline values: CDR1 SGHNT, CDR2 YENEEA. DNA of the CDR3: TGTGCCAGCAGCCAACAAACAGAGAATGAGCAGTTCTTC. Protein sequence: CASSQQTENEQFF. Combining the CDR3 with reference TRBV11-3 and TRBJ2-1 gives the whole variable domain EAGVVQSPRYKIIEKKQPVAFWCNPISGHNTLYWYLQNLGQGPELLIRYENEEAVDDSQLPKDRFSAERLKGVDSTLKIQPAELGDSAVYLCASSQQTENEQFFGPGTRLTVL.

V is TRBV10-2 and J is TRBJ2-3, with 9 bases fitting TRBD2. Germline V CDR1 and CDR2: WSHSY, SAAADI. This CDR3 has 15 residues. Trimming cost V 7 bases and J 6 bases; bases outside gene matches: 11. The CDR3 loop reads CASTKSGGFVDTQYF. CDR3 nucleotides: TGCGCCAGCACCAAAAGCGGGGGGTTCGTTGATACGCAGTATTTT.

The V gene is TRBV28, the J gene TRBJ2-7; the match to TRBD1 covers 8 bases. This CDR3 spans 14 amino acids. Germline lookup yields CDR1 MDHEN and CDR2 SYDVKM. V trimming: 3 bases; J trimming: 1 base; junction bases outside the gene matches: 2. CDR3 in amino acids: CASSFRTGSYEQYF. The CDR3 region has the DNA TGTGCCAGCAGTTTTCGGACAGGGTCCTACGAGCAGTACTTC.